These 5 T cell receptor beta chains share one sample of origin, sequenced in a study of a mutant IDH1 vaccine in newly diagnosed glioma. Antigens of these TCRs are unknown. Time point denoted: week 11, during vaccination. What each vaccine dose contained was 300 ug of mutant IDH1 20-mer peptide, accompanied by topical imiquimod. Data came from immunoSEQ multiplex PCR; TCRdb stores just in-frame clones and leaves some out. The top ten hold about 8.2% of the sample, which has about 23,000 clones, approximately 79% seen once. The specimen comprised PBMCs, sampled from a glioma patient whose treatment included an IDH1 peptide vaccine. These receptor sequences come from a man aged 35-49 years with glioma.

The J gene is TRBJ2-3, the V gene TRBV5-5, with 7 bases identical to TRBD1. The CDR3 contains 14 residues. Germline trimming cut 7 bases from V and 2 bases from J; bases unmatched to any gene: 7. Germline CDR1 reads SGHKS; CDR2 reads YYEKEE (reference sequence). Here the CDR3 reads CASGQGDLTDTQYF. The CDR3 DNA follows: TGTGCCAGCGGTCAGGGGGACCTCACAGATACGCAGTATTTT.

This clone occurred once. V gene TRBV9 combines with J gene TRBJ2-1; 12 bases map to TRBD2. CDR1 and CDR2 from the germline V gene are SGDLS and YYNGEE. J lost 6 bases, V lost 3 bases, and 10 bases had no gene match. The CDR3 extends over 17 amino acids. CDR3 region: CASSGGTGTSGSNEQFF. CDR3 sequence (DNA): TGTGCCAGCAGCGGCGGAACCGGGACTAGCGGGTCCAATGAGCAGTTCTTC.

This chain links TRBV6-5 with TRBJ2-6; D is possibly TRBD2 (6 bases). The germline CDR1 and CDR2 sequences are MNHEY and SVGAGI. With 6 bases removed from V and 3 bases from J, the gap between germline ends came to 12 bases. CDR3 length: 15 amino acids. For the CDR3, the DNA is TGTGCCAGCAGCGGGGGAGCCAGTGGGGCCAACGTCCTGACTTTC. It yields the protein CASSGGASGANVLTF.

The genes are TRBV2 and TRBJ2-3; 7 nucleotides align to TRBD1. Germline V lookup: CDR1 SNHLY, CDR2 FYNNEI. CDR3 length: 13 residues. Losses at the gene ends were 6 bases for V and 7 bases for J; bases not matched to a gene: 7. DNA of the CDR3: TGTGCCAGCAGACGAACAGGGGACAATACGCAGTATTTT. This codes for CASRRTGDNTQYF.

The CDR3 spells CASSTGFYEQYF. The CDR3 DNA sequence: TGTGCCAGCAGCACCGGGTTCTACGAGCAGTACTTC. The chain joins TRBV14 to TRBJ2-7; D gene ambiguous. Looked up from germline, CDR1 is SGHDN and CDR2 is FVKESK. The CDR3 extends over 12 amino acids. Deletions cut 5 bases from V and 3 bases from J, with 8 bases between.